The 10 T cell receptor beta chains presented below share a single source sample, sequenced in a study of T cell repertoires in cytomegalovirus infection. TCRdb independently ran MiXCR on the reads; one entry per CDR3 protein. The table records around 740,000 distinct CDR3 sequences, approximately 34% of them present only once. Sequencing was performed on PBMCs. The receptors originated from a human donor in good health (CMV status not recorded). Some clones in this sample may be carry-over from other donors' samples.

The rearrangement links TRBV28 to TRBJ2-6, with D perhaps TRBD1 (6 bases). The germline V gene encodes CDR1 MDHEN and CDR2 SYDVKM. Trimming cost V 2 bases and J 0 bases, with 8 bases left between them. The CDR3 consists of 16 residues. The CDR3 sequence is CASSLRQVSGANVLTF. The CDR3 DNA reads TGTGCCAGCAGTTTACGACAGGTCTCTGGGGCCAACGTCCTGACTTTC.

The CDR3 nucleotides are TGTGCCAGCACCGGGCCGGGACTAGATCTCACCGGGGAGCTGTTTTTT. This sequence encodes CASTGPGLDLTGELFF. The chain links TRBV7-6 to TRBJ2-2; 8 nucleotides match TRBD2. J was trimmed by 4 bases and V by 7 bases; bases with no gene match: 11. CDR1 and CDR2 (germline): SGHVS, FNYEAQ. CDR3 length equals 16 residues.

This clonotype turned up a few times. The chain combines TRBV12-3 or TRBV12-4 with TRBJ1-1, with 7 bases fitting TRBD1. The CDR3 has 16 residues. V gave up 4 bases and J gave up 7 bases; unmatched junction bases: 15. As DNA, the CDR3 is TGTGCCAGCAGTTCCCGTTGGGACAGCCTAGATCGTGAAGCTTTCTTT. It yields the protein CASSSRWDSLDREAFF.

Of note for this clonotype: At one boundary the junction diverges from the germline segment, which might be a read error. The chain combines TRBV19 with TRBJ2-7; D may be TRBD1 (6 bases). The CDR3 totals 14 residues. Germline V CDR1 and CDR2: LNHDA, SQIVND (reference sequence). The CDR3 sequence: CASSITRGFYEQYF. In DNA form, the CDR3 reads TGTGCAAGTAGTATCACCAGGGGTTTTTACGAGCAGTACTTC.

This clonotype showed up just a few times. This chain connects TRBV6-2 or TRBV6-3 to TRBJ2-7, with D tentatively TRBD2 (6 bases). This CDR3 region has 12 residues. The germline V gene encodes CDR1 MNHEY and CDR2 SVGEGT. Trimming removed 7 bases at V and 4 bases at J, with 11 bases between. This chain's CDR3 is CASTRGTYEQYF. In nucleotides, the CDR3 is TGTGCCAGCACCCGCGGGACTTACGAGCAGTACTTC.

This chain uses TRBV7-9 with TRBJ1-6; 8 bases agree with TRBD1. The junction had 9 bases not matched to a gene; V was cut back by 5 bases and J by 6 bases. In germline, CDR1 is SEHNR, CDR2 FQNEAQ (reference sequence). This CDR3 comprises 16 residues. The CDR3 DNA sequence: TGTGCCAGCAGCGTCCAGGGGGCCCCCGGTAATTCACCCCTCCACTTT. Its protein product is CASSVQGAPGNSPLHF.

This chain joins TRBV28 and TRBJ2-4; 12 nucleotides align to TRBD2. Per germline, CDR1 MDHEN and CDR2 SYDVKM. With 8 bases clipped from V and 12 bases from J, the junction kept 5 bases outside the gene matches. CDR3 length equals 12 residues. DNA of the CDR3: TGTGCCAGCGCTACTAGCGGGGGGACTCAGTACTTC. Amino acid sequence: CASATSGGTQYF.

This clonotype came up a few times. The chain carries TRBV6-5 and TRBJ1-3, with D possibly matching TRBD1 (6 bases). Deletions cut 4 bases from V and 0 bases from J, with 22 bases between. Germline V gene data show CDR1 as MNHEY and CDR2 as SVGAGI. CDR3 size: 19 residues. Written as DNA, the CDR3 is TGTGCCAGCAGTTTTTCTCAGGGGCCCGTGAAAAACTCTGGAAACACCATATATTTT. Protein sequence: CASSFSQGPVKNSGNTIYF.

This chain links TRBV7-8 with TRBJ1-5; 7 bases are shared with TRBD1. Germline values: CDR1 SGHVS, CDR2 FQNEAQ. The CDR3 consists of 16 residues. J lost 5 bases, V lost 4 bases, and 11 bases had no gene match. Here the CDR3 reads CASSSRIDRADQPQHF. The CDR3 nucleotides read TGTGCCAGCAGCTCGCGGATAGACAGGGCGGATCAGCCCCAGCATTTT.

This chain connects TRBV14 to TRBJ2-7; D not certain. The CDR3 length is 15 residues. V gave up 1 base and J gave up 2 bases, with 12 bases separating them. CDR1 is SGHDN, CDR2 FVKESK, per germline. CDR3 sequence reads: CASSQGSGKTYEQYF. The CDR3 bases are TGTGCCAGCAGCCAAGGATCGGGCAAAACCTACGAGCAGTACTTC.